Sequencing of this T cell receptor beta chain was carried out in a study of blood T cell repertoires in COVID-19. The assay was immunoSEQ multiplex PCR, and TCRdb's table has in-frame clones only and misses some. Here the sample spans around 340,000 clones, about 83% being singletons. Trimming stripped 3 bases from V and 1 base from J, with 13 bases between. Germline CDR1 is LNHDA and CDR2 is SQIVND (reference sequence). CDR3 length: 15 residues. Sequencing was carried out using peripheral blood. This TCR derives from a man aged 25 to 40 with active or convalescent COVID-19. This chain connects TRBV19 to TRBJ2-7; no reliable D call. Here the CDR3 reads CASSISQQLSYEQYF. DNA for the CDR3: TGTGCCAGTAGTATCTCTCAACAGCTGTCCTACGAGCAGTACTTC. Full variable domain (missing parts from reference TRBV19 and TRBJ2-7): DGGITQSPKYLFRKEGQNVTLSCEQNLNHDAMYWYRQDPGQGLRLIYYSQIVNDFQKGDIAEGYSVSREKKESFPLTVTSAQKNPTAFYLCASSISQQLSYEQYFGPGTRLTVT.